This record covers a single T cell receptor (beta chain). Original methodology: Reference gene primer amplification yielded estimated nucleated cell counts. Clones were sequenced by immunoSEQ multiplex PCR, and TCRdb holds only the in-frame ones, with some missing. Clone size and the V and J calls come from that table; the DNA yielded D and trimming. In the table there are fewer than 300,000 clones, about 80% of which are singletons. Germline lookup yields CDR1 SGHRS and CDR2 YFSETQ. Losses at the gene ends were 7 bases for V and 1 base for J; bases not matched to a gene: 4. This CDR3 is 14 amino acids long. This record belongs to a study of blood T cell repertoires in COVID-19. Overall study context: Some COVID-19 samples were acute and others convalescent; all came from the United States, Italy and Spain.

The chain couples TRBV5-1 to TRBJ1-1; 10 nucleotides match TRBD1. The sequence derives from a person between 65 and 80 years old with COVID-19, enrolled during active disease. Sequenced: peripheral blood. CDR3 DNA sequence: TGCGCCAGCTCTGGGACAGGGGCGAACACTGAAGCTTTCTTT. Translation gives CASSGTGANTEAFF.